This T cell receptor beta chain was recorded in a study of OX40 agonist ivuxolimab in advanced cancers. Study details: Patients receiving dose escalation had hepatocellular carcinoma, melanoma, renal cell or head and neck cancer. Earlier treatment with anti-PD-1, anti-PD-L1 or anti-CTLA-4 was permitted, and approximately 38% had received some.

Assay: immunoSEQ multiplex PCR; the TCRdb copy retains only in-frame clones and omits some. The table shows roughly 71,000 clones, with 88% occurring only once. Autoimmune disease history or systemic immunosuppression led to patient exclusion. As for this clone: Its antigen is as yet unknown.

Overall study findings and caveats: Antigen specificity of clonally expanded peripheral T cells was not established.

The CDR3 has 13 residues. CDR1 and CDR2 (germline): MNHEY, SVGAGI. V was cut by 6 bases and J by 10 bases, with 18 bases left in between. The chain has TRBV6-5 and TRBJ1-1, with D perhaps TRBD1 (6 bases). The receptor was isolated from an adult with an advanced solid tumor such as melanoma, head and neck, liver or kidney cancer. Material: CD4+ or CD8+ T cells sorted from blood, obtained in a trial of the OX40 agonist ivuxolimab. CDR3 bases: TGTGCCAGCAGCCTACGGGTAGAGGGGGGAGCTTTCTTT. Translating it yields CASSLRVEGGAFF.